These 25 T cell receptor beta chains came from one sample sequenced in a study of Graves' ophthalmopathy and Graves' hyperthyroidism. RNA transcripts provided the template for amplifying TCR beta CDR3 regions. Following a first-round RT-PCR that used HTBI primers, a second-round multiplex PCR was carried out. TCRdb recomputed calls from the multiplex PCR reads with MiXCR, one row per CDR3 protein. The repertoire holds about 380,000 distinct CDR3 sequences, over 15% seen once, with about 7% in the top ten. Sequencing was performed on peripheral blood. The source of these receptors is a woman aged 18-29 years with stable Graves' hyperthyroidism.

This clonotype was detected ten times or more. The chain links TRBV5-1 to TRBJ2-7, with TRBD1 identical over 10 bases. V was clipped by 3 bases and J by 5 bases; unmatched bases: 5. CDR1 is SGHRS, CDR2 YFSETQ, per germline. The CDR3 runs to 14 residues. As DNA, the CDR3 is TGCGCCAGCAGCTCGGACAGGGGGGTGAACGAGCAGTACTTC. Translated: CASSSDRGVNEQYF.

The genes are TRBV7-9 and TRBJ1-1; D perhaps matches TRBD1 (5 bases). This CDR3 spans 13 amino acids. V was shortened by 9 bases and J by 4 bases, with 15 bases between the two germline ends. Germline V gene data show CDR1 as SEHNR and CDR2 as FQNEAQ (reference sequence). The CDR3 loop reads CASWGPGGTEAFF. CDR3 nucleotides: TGTGCCAGTTGGGGCCCCGGCGGCACTGAAGCTTTCTTT.

This clonotype was detected many times. V gene TRBV7-2 combines with J gene TRBJ2-7; no definite D call. V dropped 0 bases and J dropped 1 base, with 4 bases sitting between them. This CDR3 has 13 residues. Germline V CDR1 and CDR2: SGHTA, FQGNSA. The CDR3 is CASSLAQSYEQYF. The CDR3 nucleotides are TGTGCCAGCAGCTTAGCCCAGTCCTACGAGCAGTACTTC.

This clonotype was recorded many times. In DNA form, the CDR3 reads TGTGCCAGCACCTTGGGGCCCCACCTCCCTGAAGCTTTCTTT. This encodes CASTLGPHLPEAFF. The V call is TRBV6-2 or TRBV6-3, the J call TRBJ1-1; perhaps TRBD1 as D (5 bases). Trimming removed 7 bases at V and 6 bases at J, with 18 bases between. Germline V CDR1 and CDR2: MNHEY, SVGEGT. This CDR3 spans 14 amino acids.

This clonotype occurred many times. The chain carries TRBV6-2 or TRBV6-3 and TRBJ1-1, with 10 bases lining up with TRBD1. Trimming took 6 bases from V and 4 from J; bases not matched to a gene: 5. The CDR3 has 14 amino acids. The germline V gene encodes CDR1 MNHEY and CDR2 SVGEGT. The CDR3 DNA reads as TGTGCCAGCAGGGACAGGGGGTTGGGCACTGAAGCTTTCTTT. Its protein is CASRDRGLGTEAFF.

This chain connects TRBV9 to TRBJ1-2; D is unresolved. Germline-derived CDR1 and CDR2 are SGDLS and YYNGEE. Trimming shortened V by 3 bases and J by 5 bases, and 8 bases separated the two germline ends. This CDR3 region has 12 residues. The CDR3 region has the DNA TGTGCCAGCAGCGCGGACTTTTATGGCTACACCTTC. Translating it yields CASSADFYGYTF.

This clonotype was seen many times. The J gene is TRBJ2-2, the V gene TRBV12-5, with D hard to call. Germline V gene sequence: CDR1 LGHNT, CDR2 FRNRAP. With 5 bases removed from V and 7 bases from J, the gap between germline ends came to 17 bases. CDR3 size: 15 residues. CDR3 bases: TGTGCTAGTGGTCCGGGCGCCCCGGGTGGCGGGGAGCTGTTTTTT. This translates into CASGPGAPGGGELFF.

Ten or more counts support this clonotype. The CDR3 reads CASSPARNYGYTF. The CDR3 coding sequence is TGTGCCAGCAGTCCGGCCCGTAACTATGGCTACACCTTC. The rearrangement joins TRBV3-1 to TRBJ1-2; D remains ambiguous. This CDR3 has 13 residues. Between the trimmed V and J ends, which lost 6 bases and 1 base, there was a span of 9 bases. Germline CDR1 is LGHDT and CDR2 is YNNKEL (reference sequence).

The chain recombines TRBV6-2 or TRBV6-3 with TRBJ1-1; D may be TRBD1 (5 bases). Germline loops: CDR1 MNHEY, CDR2 SVGEGT. The CDR3 consists of 15 residues. Between the trimmed V and J ends, which lost 1 base and 1 base, there was a span of 10 bases. The CDR3 loop reads CASSYWRGRNTEAFF. The DNA of the CDR3 is TGTGCCAGCAGTTACTGGAGGGGCCGGAACACTGAAGCTTTCTTT.

This clonotype was detected many times. J is TRBJ1-1 and V is TRBV6-1, with D possibly matching TRBD1 (5 bases). There are 14 residues in the CDR3. Germline V lookup: CDR1 MNHNS, CDR2 SASEGT. Trimming cost V 7 bases and J 1 base, with 13 bases left between them. This CDR3 is CASKPGISNTEAFF. CDR3 DNA sequence: TGTGCCAGCAAACCAGGGATCTCGAACACTGAAGCTTTCTTT.

Many counts were recorded for this clonotype. The chain links TRBV7-8 to TRBJ1-1, with 7 nucleotides matching TRBD1. CDR3 length equals 15 residues. After removal of 5 bases from V and 0 bases from J, the junction contained 6 bases not matched to a gene. CDR1 is SGHVS, CDR2 FQNEAQ, per germline. The CDR3, as DNA: TGTGCCAGCAGCGAAACAGGGGCCCTGAACACTGAAGCTTTCTTT. This sequence encodes CASSETGALNTEAFF.

CDR3 region: CASSNTGTYTEAFF. DNA for the CDR3: TGTGCCAGCAGTAATACCGGGACCTACACTGAAGCTTTCTTT. The chain is built from TRBV28 and TRBJ1-1; D might be TRBD1 (5 bases). V dropped 5 bases and J dropped 3 bases, with 13 bases sitting between them. The CDR3 extends over 14 amino acids. The germline CDR1 and CDR2 sequences are MDHEN and SYDVKM.

This clonotype has at least ten counts. The chain couples TRBV12-3 or TRBV12-4 to TRBJ2-5; 16 bases are a match to TRBD2. The V segment lost 5 bases and the J segment 2 bases; nucleotides outside the gene matches: 8. The CDR3 has 18 residues. The CDR3 region has the DNA TGTGCCAGCAGTCTCGGGACTAGCGGGGGGGCGGGACAAGAGACCCAGTACTTC. Translating it yields CASSLGTSGGAGQETQYF.

The CDR3 here is CASRTFGNTEAFF. In nucleotides, the CDR3 is TGTGCCAGCAGAACGTTTGGGAACACTGAAGCTTTCTTT. V usage is TRBV6-1 and J usage is TRBJ1-1; D ambiguous. Germline CDR1 MNHNS, CDR2 SASEGT. Trimming removed 6 bases from V and 1 base from J, with 9 bases in between. The CDR3 consists of 13 residues.

This clonotype was found many times. This chain connects TRBV6-1 to TRBJ1-5; the D gene is possibly TRBD1 (5 bases). The CDR3 has 16 amino acids. Germline-derived CDR1 and CDR2 are MNHNS and SASEGT. Between the trimmed V and J ends, which lost 4 bases and 0 bases, there was a span of 13 bases. CDR3 in amino acids: CASSGGPGNSNQPQHF. The CDR3 DNA follows: TGTGCCAGCAGTGGGGGCCCGGGAAATAGCAATCAGCCCCAGCATTTT.

The table lists this clonotype with many counts. This sequence joins TRBV28 and TRBJ1-1, with D maybe TRBD1 (5 bases). The germline CDR1 and CDR2 sequences are MDHEN and SYDVKM. The CDR3 consists of 14 residues. V was pared by 8 bases and J by 1 base, with 14 bases between. CDR3 residues: CASWGGRRNTEAFF. In DNA, the CDR3 is TGTGCCAGCTGGGGGGGACGGCGGAACACTGAAGCTTTCTTT.

The sample holds many counts of this clonotype. The chain uses TRBV10-3 and TRBJ1-1, with D possibly TRBD1 on 6 matching bases. Germline V gene data show CDR1 as ENHRY and CDR2 as SYGVKD. Trimming shortened V by 2 bases and J by 7 bases, and 11 bases separated the two germline ends. The CDR3 sequence is 13 residues long. The CDR3 nucleotides read TGTGCCATCAGTGAGATGGGGGCGGGTGAAGCTTTCTTT. Residues: CAISEMGAGEAFF.

This clonotype showed up many times. The J gene is TRBJ2-7, the V gene TRBV7-8; D gene ambiguous. CDR3 length equals 12 residues. Trimming took 3 bases from V and 0 from J, leaving 3 bases between them. Per germline, CDR1 SGHVS and CDR2 FQNEAQ. The CDR3 loop reads CASSLISYEQYF. Here the CDR3 DNA reads TGTGCCAGCAGCTTGATCTCCTACGAGCAGTACTTC.

As for this clonotype: A much larger clonotype is one base distant, so this may be a read error. CDR3 amino acids: CASSYLAEACF. The CDR3 region has the DNA TGTGCCAGCAGTTACTTGGCTGAAGCTTGCTTT. This chain uses TRBV6-5 with TRBJ1-1, with D unresolved. Germline V lookup: CDR1 MNHEY, CDR2 SVGAGI. The CDR3 is 11 amino acids.

This clonotype was seen repeatedly, ten times or more. The chain uses TRBV6-2 or TRBV6-3 and TRBJ1-5; D remains unclear. Germline V gives CDR1 MNHEY, CDR2 SVGEGT. This CDR3 contains 15 residues. The ends were cut back, 8 bases at V and 0 bases at J, with 14 bases in the middle. CDR3 sequence (DNA): TGTGCCAGCGCTTTTTGGAGGAATAGCAATCAGCCCCAGCATTTT. Translation gives CASAFWRNSNQPQHF.

In its sample, this clonotype was seen many times. The V and J genes are TRBV12-3 or TRBV12-4 and TRBJ1-1, with a tentative D call TRBD1 (5 bases). The CDR3 spans 14 residues. V was shortened by 5 bases and J by 0 bases, with 10 bases between the two germline ends. The CDR3 sequence: CASSAGPMNTEAFF. The CDR3 bases are TGTGCCAGCAGTGCGGGACCAATGAACACTGAAGCTTTCTTT.

Many counts were recorded for this clonotype. The V call is TRBV19, the J call TRBJ1-1; 10 bases line up with TRBD1. The V segment lost 3 bases and the J segment 1 base; nucleotides outside the gene matches: 8. Germline V gene data show CDR1 as LNHDA and CDR2 as SQIVND (reference sequence). The CDR3 is 17 amino acids. The CDR3 DNA reads TGTGCCAGTAGTATGACAATAAGGACAGGGGGGAACACTGAAGCTTTCTTT. It codes for CASSMTIRTGGNTEAFF. The entire variable domain, with the rest obtained from reference TRBV19 and TRBJ1-1, is as follows: DGGITQSPKYLFRKEGQNVTLSCEQNLNHDAMYWYRQDPGQGLRLIYYSQIVNDFQKGDIAEGYSVSREKKESFPLTVTSAQKNPTAFYLCASSMTIRTGGNTEAFFGQGTRLTVV.

In this sample, this clonotype turned up many times. The chain employs TRBV12-3 or TRBV12-4 and TRBJ1-2, with D unclear. V was trimmed by 6 bases and J by 7 bases, leaving 18 bases between them. The CDR3 has 14 amino acids. CDR3 residues: CASSNAVGIGGYTF. In DNA form, the CDR3 reads TGTGCCAGCAGCAACGCCGTTGGCATAGGTGGCTACACCTTC.

Comment on this clonotype: This sequence may be a read error, since a much larger clone differs from it by one base. V gene TRBV18 combines with J gene TRBJ1-2; D unresolved. The germline V gene has CDR1 KGHSH and CDR2 LQKENI. CDR3 length equals 13 residues. CDR3 nucleotide sequence: TGTGGCAGCCAAGGAGGGAATGAGGATGGCTACACCTTC. It codes for CGSQGGNEDGYTF.

About this clonotype itself: A single base separates this from a much larger clone, so it may be a read error. The chain links TRBV6-5 to TRBJ2-6, with TRBD1 identical over 8 bases. The CDR3 is 17 residues long. CDR1 is MNHEY, CDR2 SVGAGI, per germline. In DNA form, the CDR3 reads TGTGCCAGCAGTTCCCGGGACAGGTCGTCTGGGGCCTACGTCCTGACTTTC. Its translation is CASSSRDRSSGAYVLTF.